This T cell receptor (beta chain) was documented in a study of T cells in Graves' hyperthyroidism and ophthalmopathy. General study results and limits: Model-based prediction identified ophthalmopathy a median approximately 6 months prior to its onset.

Amplification targeted TCR beta CDR3 regions from RNA transcripts. Researchers ran a first-round RT-PCR on the TCR CDR3 using the HTBI primer set. TCRdb redid the calling of the multiplex PCR reads with MiXCR, one entry per CDR3 protein. The data show a few hundred thousand distinct CDR3 sequences, around 13% seen once. The sample holds many counts of this clonotype. Its antigen is as yet unknown. The germline gives CDR1 MDHEN, CDR2 SYDVKM. Trimming stripped 3 bases from V and 1 base from J, with 13 bases between. The CDR3 sequence is 15 residues long. V gene TRBV28 combines with J gene TRBJ2-7; TRBD2 might be the D (6 bases). The specimen sequenced was blood. This TCR came from a woman in her 30s with Graves' hyperthyroidism that later progressed to Graves' ophthalmopathy. This CDR3 reads CASSFGGTMSYEQYF. The CDR3 DNA reads TGTGCCAGCAGTTTTGGGGGGACCATGTCCTACGAGCAGTACTTC.